The 25 T cell receptor beta chains below come from one sample, sequenced in a study of T-cell memory formation after mild COVID-19. TCRdb re-called the 5' RACE reads through MiXCR, storing one row per CDR3 protein. Of a few hundred thousand distinct CDR3 sequences in the sample, roughly 8% are singletons; the top ten hold 20% to 25%. Sample: PBMCs or a T cell subset sorted from them (not recorded which). Receptor source: a young man who had mild COVID-19 (a few samples of this study predate the infection). Cell type and time point are not known.

The J gene is TRBJ2-7, the V gene TRBV12-3 or TRBV12-4; perhaps TRBD2 as D (6 bases). Trimming took 3 bases from V and 2 from J, leaving 11 bases between them. CDR3 length: 14 residues. CDR3 region: CASSFLATAYEQYF. In DNA, the CDR3 is TGTGCCAGCAGTTTCCTAGCGACCGCCTACGAGCAGTACTTC.

This clonotype was seen at least ten times. The chain uses TRBV12-3 or TRBV12-4 and TRBJ2-1; TRBD2 matches at 12 bases. V shed 6 bases and J 0 bases; nucleotides not matched to a gene: 3. The CDR3 covers 16 residues. This chain's CDR3 is CASSPTSGGSYNEQFF. The CDR3 DNA reads as TGTGCCAGCAGCCCGACTAGCGGGGGCTCCTACAATGAGCAGTTCTTC.

This clonotype has a handful of counts. V usage is TRBV18 and J usage is TRBJ2-7, with D unresolved. Trimming took off 0 bases at V and 2 bases at J, with 5 bases between the two ends. The CDR3 is 13 amino acids. CDR1 and CDR2 (germline): KGHSH, LQKENI. The CDR3: CASSPPQTYEQYF. The CDR3 bases are TGTGCCAGCTCACCACCACAGACCTACGAGCAGTACTTC. Looking up the rest from reference TRBV18 and TRBJ2-7 gives the full variable domain: NAGVMQNPRHLVRRRGQEARLRCSPMKGHSHVYWYRQLPEEGLKFMVYLQKENIIDESGMPKERFSAEFPKEGPSILRIQQVVRGDSAAYFCASSPPQTYEQYFGPGTRLTVT.

The V call is TRBV4-3, the J call TRBJ2-3, with D unresolved. V was clipped by 2 bases and J by 3 bases, with 9 bases between them. This CDR3 comprises 14 residues. CDR1 is LGHNA and CDR2 is YSLEER in the germline V gene. CDR3 in DNA: TGCGCCAGCAGCCAATATCACCGGACAGATACGCAGTATTTT. Translating it yields CASSQYHRTDTQYF.

The genes are TRBV19 and TRBJ1-5; 8 positions match TRBD1. The CDR3 has 15 residues. Trimming took 8 bases from V and 1 from J; bases not matched to a gene: 7. CDR1 and CDR2 from the germline V gene are LNHDA and SQIVND (reference sequence). DNA of the CDR3: TGTGCCAGTGGGGTAGACAGGGGCAGCAATCAGCCCCAGCATTTT. Protein: CASGVDRGSNQPQHF.

The chain joins TRBV5-1 to TRBJ1-2; D unclear. This CDR3 is built from 14 residues. V lost 3 bases to trimming and J lost 8 bases, with 17 bases between them. CDR1 and CDR2 (germline): SGHRS, YFSETQ. The CDR3 DNA sequence: TGCGCCAGCAGCTCGACGACATCCGGCGGGGGCTACACCTTC. Residues: CASSSTTSGGGYTF.

V gene TRBV9 combines with J gene TRBJ1-1, with no clear D. Germline assignment: CDR1 SGDLS and CDR2 YYNGEE. Trimming removed 0 bases at V and 4 bases at J, with 10 bases between. The CDR3 extends over 14 amino acids. CDR3 DNA sequence: TGTGCCAGCAGCGTAGTAATGGGGAGCACTGAAGCTTTCTTT. Its translation is CASSVVMGSTEAFF.

The chain employs TRBV20-1 and TRBJ2-7; unclear D gene. Trimming shortened V by 3 bases and J by 3 bases, and 9 bases separated the two germline ends. The CDR3 is made up of 12 amino acids. The germline gives CDR1 DFQATT, CDR2 SNEGSKA (reference sequence). In DNA, the CDR3 is TGCAGTGCTAGGGCCAAAGACTACGAGCAGTACTTC. Translation: CSARAKDYEQYF.

This clonotype was counted ten times or more. V and J are TRBV3-1 and TRBJ2-1, with 8 bases fitting TRBD2. From germline, CDR1 is LGHDT and CDR2 YNNKEL (reference sequence). J lost 8 bases, V lost 0 bases, and 9 bases had no gene match. This CDR3 has 16 amino acids. CDR3 sequence (DNA): TGTGCCAGCAGCCAAGAATCACGGGGGGGTGACGATGAGCAGTTCTTC. This gives the protein CASSQESRGGDDEQFF.

Worth noting for this clonotype: An end of the junction does not agree with germline; a read error may underlie this. V gene TRBV4-3 combines with J gene TRBJ2-7, with 7 bases fitting TRBD1. Germline V gene data show CDR1 as LGHNA and CDR2 as YSLEER. The CDR3 spans 13 residues. The CDR3 DNA reads as TGCGACAGCAGCCCCACGAGGGGGCCCGAGCAGTACTTC. Its translation is CDSSPTRGPEQYF.

The V gene is TRBV29-1, the J gene TRBJ2-6; D unresolved. The germline CDR1 and CDR2 sequences are SQVTM and ANQGSEA. The CDR3 runs to 15 residues. V lost 5 bases and J 0 bases, leaving 11 bases between the germline ends. In DNA form, the CDR3 reads TGCAGCGTTCAGCTCCCTGGCTCTGGGGCCAACGTCCTGACTTTC. Protein product: CSVQLPGSGANVLTF.

This clonotype has at least ten counts. The chain uses TRBV18 and TRBJ1-5; D not certain. The CDR3 spans 16 residues. V dropped 3 bases and J dropped 0 bases, with 12 bases sitting between them. The germline V gene has CDR1 KGHSH and CDR2 LQKENI. The CDR3 sequence is CASSPGIRYSNQPQHF. For the CDR3, the DNA is TGTGCCAGCTCACCGGGGATACGCTATAGCAATCAGCCCCAGCATTTT. The full variable domain, in which reference TRBV18 and TRBJ1-5 provide the parts outside the CDR3, is NAGVMQNPRHLVRRRGQEARLRCSPMKGHSHVYWYRQLPEEGLKFMVYLQKENIIDESGMPKERFSAEFPKEGPSILRIQQVVRGDSAAYFCASSPGIRYSNQPQHFGDGTRLSIL.

This clonotype occurred many times. The chain recombines TRBV23-1 with TRBJ1-5, with 10 bases lining up with TRBD1. TRBV23-1 is reported as an ORF; its role is uncertain. The CDR3 covers 16 residues. The junction had 4 bases not matched to a gene; V was cut back by 4 bases and J by 1 base. This chain's CDR3 is CASSPRTGGSNQPQHF. CDR3 coding DNA: TGCGCCAGCAGTCCACGGACAGGGGGAAGCAATCAGCCCCAGCATTTT.

In this sample, this clonotype turned up many times. V and J are TRBV3-1 and TRBJ2-5, with a weak D call TRBD2 (6 bases). Germline CDR1 and CDR2: LGHDT and YNNKEL (reference sequence). The V end lost 4 bases, the J end lost 1 base, and 10 bases lay between the germline ends. The CDR3 has 14 amino acids. The CDR3 DNA is TGTGCCAGCAGCCCCTCGGGACTCCAAGAGACCCAGTACTTC. Residues: CASSPSGLQETQYF.

This chain uses TRBV20-1 with TRBJ2-3; the match to TRBD2 covers 9 bases. This CDR3 has 15 residues. Germline values: CDR1 DFQATT, CDR2 SNEGSKA (reference sequence). Trimming at V came to 4 bases and at J to 7 bases, leaving 12 bases not matched to a gene. The CDR3 sequence: CSAKKGSAGGNTQYF. CDR3 bases: TGCAGTGCTAAAAAGGGTTCAGCGGGGGGAAATACGCAGTATTTT.

This clonotype was detected many times. The rearrangement links TRBV5-8 to TRBJ1-5, with 7 bases matching TRBD1. Germline V lookup: CDR1 SGHTS, CDR2 YDEGEE. V dropped 0 bases and J dropped 7; count of bases not matched to a gene: 4. The CDR3 is made up of 14 amino acids. Here the CDR3 DNA reads TGTGCCAGCAGCTTGGGCGACAGGGTCCAGCCCCAGCATTTT. Residues: CASSLGDRVQPQHF.

This clonotype has ten or more counts. The V gene is TRBV6-5, the J gene TRBJ1-2; D not certain. The length of the CDR3 is 12 residues. V shed 4 bases and J shed 7 bases, with 10 bases lying between them. Germline V CDR1 and CDR2: MNHEY, SVGAGI. CDR3 protein: CASSLREGGYTF. The CDR3 DNA reads as TGTGCCAGCAGTTTGAGGGAAGGTGGCTACACCTTC.

The rearrangement links TRBV24-1 to TRBJ1-5; D gene uncertain. The germline V and J ends were trimmed by 2 bases and 4 bases, with 2 bases remaining between them. The CDR3 sequence is 12 residues long. The germline V gene encodes CDR1 KGHDR and CDR2 SFDVKD. The CDR3 is CATSDWNQPQHF. The CDR3 DNA sequence: TGTGCCACCAGTGATTGGAATCAGCCCCAGCATTTT.

The V gene is TRBV12-3 or TRBV12-4, the J gene TRBJ1-6, with D hard to call. CDR3 size: 14 residues. The germline V and J ends were trimmed by 3 bases and 8 bases, with 11 bases remaining between them. The CDR3 sequence: CASSLLRTHSPLHF. CDR3 in DNA: TGTGCCAGCAGTTTGTTGAGGACCCATTCACCCCTCCACTTT.

This clonotype has only a few counts. The gene calls are TRBV12-3 or TRBV12-4 and TRBJ2-3; 7 nucleotides agree with TRBD2. The CDR3 runs 13 residues. Trimming cost V 0 bases and J 11 bases; bases outside gene matches: 5. CDR3 in DNA: TGTGCCAGCAGTTTAGCGGGAGCGGGGCTGCAGTATTTT. Its translation: CASSLAGAGLQYF.

This clonotype was picked up a small number of times. The chain carries TRBV6-6 and TRBJ1-1; 8 nucleotides align to TRBD1. Germline loops: CDR1 MNHNY, CDR2 SVGAGI (reference sequence). Unmatched junction bases numbered 3, after V lost 2 bases and J lost 4 bases. CDR3 size: 14 residues. For the CDR3, the DNA is TGTGCCAGCAGTTACCCAGGGGGCATCACTGAAGCTTTCTTT. This encodes CASSYPGGITEAFF.

This clonotype has a handful of counts. The chain combines TRBV5-1 with TRBJ2-3, with 8 bases identical to TRBD2. The CDR3 consists of 14 residues. V shed 4 bases and J 5 bases; nucleotides not matched to a gene: 6. Germline CDR1 reads SGHRS; CDR2 reads YFSETQ. The CDR3 DNA reads as TGCGCCAGCAGCCAAAGCGGGGGCGGAGATACGCAGTATTTT. Amino acids: CASSQSGGGDTQYF.

The chain uses TRBV14 and TRBJ2-6; no clear D. This CDR3 is 18 amino acids long. Germline V gives CDR1 SGHDN, CDR2 FVKESK. V shed 3 bases and J shed 0 bases, with 15 bases lying between them. CDR3 region: CASSHPLGAVSGANVLTF. The CDR3 region has the DNA TGTGCCAGCAGCCATCCTTTAGGCGCGGTCTCTGGGGCCAACGTCCTGACTTTC. Full variable domain (rest looked up from reference TRBV14 and TRBJ2-6): EAGVTQFPSHSVIEKGQTVTLRCDPISGHDNLYWYRRVMGKEIKFLLHFVKESKQDESGMPNNRFLAERTGGTYSTLKVQPAELEDSGVYFCASSHPLGAVSGANVLTFGAGSRLTVL.

V and J are TRBV5-5 and TRBJ2-2; 10 bases agree with TRBD2. Germline V lookup: CDR1 SGHKS, CDR2 YYEKEE (reference sequence). Trimming removed 1 base from V and 4 bases from J; junction bases left unmatched: 4. This CDR3 spans 16 amino acids. The CDR3 loop is CASSLSGGAFTGELFF. CDR3 in DNA: TGTGCCAGCAGCTTGAGCGGGGGGGCCTTCACCGGGGAGCTGTTTTTT.

This clonotype has more than one count but fewer than ten. The rearrangement joins TRBV25-1 to TRBJ2-1; TRBD2 matches 7 bases. This CDR3 is built from 16 residues. Germline V gene data show CDR1 as MGHDK and CDR2 as SYGVNS. V shed 3 bases, J shed 4 bases, and the junction held 9 bases outside the gene matches. The CDR3 loop is CASSDLVGGTYNEQFF. In DNA form, the CDR3 reads TGTGCCAGCAGTGATCTGGTGGGGGGGACGTACAATGAGCAGTTCTTC. The whole variable domain, filled in from reference TRBV25-1 and TRBJ2-1, reads EADIYQTPRYLVIGTGKKITLECSQTMGHDKMYWYQQDPGMELHLIHYSYGVNSTEKGDLSSESTVSRIRTEHFPLTLESARPSHTSQYLCASSDLVGGTYNEQFFGPGTRLTVL.